The text below deals with one T cell receptor beta chain. V dropped 4 bases and J dropped 0 bases, with 19 bases sitting between them. Per the germline V gene, CDR1 is SGHRS and CDR2 is YFSETQ. This CDR3 has 17 residues. Assay used: immunoSEQ multiplex PCR; TCRdb lists only in-frame clones, some missing. Of under 350,000 clones in the sample, around 86% were seen once. This sample is drawn from a study of blood T cell repertoires in COVID-19. This sequence joins TRBV5-1 and TRBJ1-1, with D tentatively TRBD1 (6 bases). The source material was PBMCs or T cells enriched from blood (not recorded which). This TCR was sampled from a woman aged 40 to 55 with acute COVID-19. In DNA form, the CDR3 reads TGCGCCAGCAGCGCAGGGGCCGCAAATCTTCTGAACACTGAAGCTTTCTTT. Residues: CASSAGAANLLNTEAFF.